The 28 T cell receptor beta chains below were found in one sample sequenced in a study of blood T cell repertoires in COVID-19 (dated by TCRdb to about 2020). Receptors were amplified or captured by the immunoSEQ multiplex PCR assay. TCRdb stores this immuneACCESS table with in-frame sequences only. Part of the clones is absent; in the studies checked, under half of the shortfall reflects unresolved V genes, and no reason is known for the rest. Counted in this sample were 200,000 to 250,000 clones; roughly 84% of them appeared once. The top ten clonotypes cover 15% to 20% of the sample. The sequenced material came from peripheral blood. These receptors were collected from a man aged 25 to 45 with active or convalescent COVID-19.

J is TRBJ1-5 and V is TRBV28; 7 nucleotides agree with TRBD1. V lost 10 bases and J lost 7; bases outside the gene matches: 10. The CDR3 runs to 13 residues. Germline CDR1 reads MDHEN; CDR2 reads SYDVKM. For the CDR3, the DNA is TGTGCCACCTCAGGGGGGAGCCGGCAGCCCCAGCATTTT. Protein: CATSGGSRQPQHF.

The CDR3 bases are TGTGCCAGCAGCGGACAGGGGGCGCCTGGGGAGCTGTTTTTT. It encodes CASSGQGAPGELFF. The rearrangement joins TRBV9 to TRBJ2-2, with 10 bases aligning to TRBD1. CDR1 and CDR2 from the germline V gene are SGDLS and YYNGEE. The J segment lost 8 bases and the V segment lost 3 bases, leaving 4 bases of the junction unmatched. This CDR3 contains 14 residues.

The rearrangement links TRBV28 to TRBJ1-3, with 9 nucleotides matching TRBD1. Germline lookup yields CDR1 MDHEN and CDR2 SYDVKM. The CDR3 spans 17 residues. V lost 1 base, J lost 0 bases, and 4 bases stayed unmatched. The CDR3 loop reads CASSLSVGQGSGNTIYF. In nucleotides, the CDR3 is TGTGCCAGCAGTTTATCGGTGGGACAGGGCTCTGGAAACACCATATATTTT.

This clone was counted between two and nine times. This sequence joins TRBV28 and TRBJ2-7; no clear D gene. The CDR3 runs 15 residues. CDR1 is MDHEN, CDR2 SYDVKM, per germline. Trimming removed 3 bases at V and 0 bases at J, with 12 bases between. The CDR3 spells CASSFFQTHSYEQYF. CDR3 coding DNA: TGTGCCAGCAGTTTCTTCCAGACACACTCCTACGAGCAGTACTTC.

Only a few counts were recorded for this clone. The genes are TRBV15 and TRBJ1-1, with TRBD1 matching 8 bases. The CDR3 totals 14 residues. The V gene's germline CDR1 is LNHNV and CDR2 YYDKDF (reference sequence). The junction had 6 bases not matched to a gene; V was cut back by 3 bases and J by 6 bases. CDR3 in amino acids: CATSSRDRYAEAFF. The CDR3, as DNA: TGTGCCACCAGCAGCAGGGACAGGTACGCTGAAGCTTTCTTT. The full variable domain, completed using reference TRBV15 and TRBJ1-1, is DAMVIQNPRYQVTQFGKPVTLSCSQTLNHNVMYWYQQKSSQAPKLLFHYYDKDFNNEADTPDNFQSRRPNTSFCFLDIRSPGLGDTAMYLCATSSRDRYAEAFFGQGTRLTVV.

The chain uses TRBV30 and TRBJ2-2, with D possibly matching TRBD2 (5 bases). This CDR3 spans 16 amino acids. Germline CDR1 is GTSNPN and CDR2 is SVGIG (reference sequence). Trimming removed 0 bases at V and 3 bases at J, with 14 bases between. This chain's CDR3 is CAWSVLAGFYTGELFF. The CDR3 DNA sequence: TGTGCCTGGAGTGTACTGGCGGGTTTTTACACCGGGGAGCTGTTTTTT.

The gene calls are TRBV28 and TRBJ2-2; 9 positions agree with TRBD1. Trimming cost V 8 bases and J 9 bases; bases outside gene matches: 4. The CDR3 is 12 residues long. Germline CDR1 reads MDHEN; CDR2 reads SYDVKM. CDR3 protein: CASQDRGRELFF. CDR3 DNA: TGTGCCAGCCAGGACAGGGGTAGGGAGCTGTTTTTT.

The J gene is TRBJ2-2, the V gene TRBV9, with 7 bases matching TRBD1. The CDR3 runs to 15 residues. In germline, CDR1 is SGDLS, CDR2 YYNGEE. With 0 bases clipped from V and 4 bases from J, the junction kept 3 bases outside the gene matches. For the CDR3, the DNA is TGTGCCAGCAGCGTAGGACAGGGTGGCACCGGGGAGCTGTTTTTT. Translated, it gives CASSVGQGGTGELFF.

The chain links TRBV6-4 to TRBJ1-1, with TRBD1 as a possible D gene (5 bases). V was cut by 0 bases and J by 7 bases, with 6 bases left in between. The CDR3 loop spans 12 amino acids. The germline V gene has CDR1 MRHNA and CDR2 SNTAGT. CDR3 sequence reads: CASSDSGVEAFF. The CDR3 DNA follows: TGTGCCAGCAGTGACTCAGGGGTTGAAGCTTTCTTT.

This rearrangement joins TRBV6-6 to TRBJ2-7, with 8 bases matching TRBD1. The CDR3 is 13 amino acids. Germline assignment: CDR1 MNHNY and CDR2 SVGAGI (reference sequence). Trimming took 7 bases from V and 2 from J; bases not matched to a gene: 4. The DNA of the CDR3 is TGTGCCAGCACACCGGGACAGGCCTACGAGCAGTACTTC. Translation: CASTPGQAYEQYF.

J is TRBJ1-6 and V is TRBV5-6; D is ambiguous. This CDR3 has 13 amino acids. The V gene lost 2 bases and the J gene lost 7 bases, with 7 bases spanning the gap. The V gene's germline CDR1 is SGHDT and CDR2 YYEEEE. As DNA, the CDR3 is TGTGCCAGCAGCTTCGAGAGGAATTCACCCCTCCACTTT. Its protein product is CASSFERNSPLHF.

V is TRBV4-3 and J is TRBJ1-6; no clear D gene. In germline, CDR1 is LGHNA, CDR2 YSLEER. The V end lost 0 bases, the J end lost 7 bases, and 13 bases lay between the germline ends. The CDR3 spans 16 residues. The chain's CDR3 is CASSQERGRGNSPLHF. DNA for the CDR3: TGCGCCAGCAGCCAAGAACGAGGACGAGGGAATTCACCCCTCCACTTT.

The chain has TRBV6-5 and TRBJ1-5; weak D call: TRBD1 (6 bases). CDR3 length: 15 residues. CDR1 and CDR2 (germline): MNHEY, SVGAGI. V was clipped by 5 bases and J by 4 bases, with 15 bases between them. CDR3 DNA: TGTGCCAGCAGTACAGGGCTGGACCCTAATCAGCCCCAGCATTTT. Protein sequence: CASSTGLDPNQPQHF.

The chain employs TRBV30 and TRBJ1-5; 7 bases line up with TRBD1. The germline gives CDR1 GTSNPN, CDR2 SVGIG (reference sequence). J lost 6 bases, V lost 5 bases, and 7 bases had no gene match. CDR3 size: 13 residues. In DNA, the CDR3 is TGTGCCTGGTCGGGCCCAGGGGGTCAGCCCCAGCATTTT. Its protein is CAWSGPGGQPQHF.

The rearrangement uses TRBV6-6 and TRBJ1-3, with D tentatively TRBD1 (5 bases). CDR3 length: 15 residues. CDR1 and CDR2 from the germline V gene are MNHNY and SVGAGI (reference sequence). Trimming cost V 0 bases and J 3 bases, with 9 bases left between them. The CDR3 DNA sequence: TGTGCCAGCAGTTACTCCCGGGGGGGTGGAAACACCATATATTTT. Translated, it gives CASSYSRGGGNTIYF.

The chain carries TRBV5-1 and TRBJ1-2; no reliable D call. Trimming pared 0 bases from V and 12 bases from J, leaving 18 bases between. This CDR3 comprises 14 residues. The germline gives CDR1 SGHRS, CDR2 YFSETQ. CDR3 sequence (DNA): TGCGCCAGCAGCTTGGCACTAGATAGCGGAACAGACACCTTC. Amino acids: CASSLALDSGTDTF.

The J gene is TRBJ2-1, the V gene TRBV29-1, with TRBD1 matching over 7 bases. Germline V gene sequence: CDR1 SQVTM, CDR2 ANQGSEA. Trimming took 6 bases from V and 10 from J; bases not matched to a gene: 18. CDR3 length equals 15 residues. The CDR3 sequence is CSVDRVGQWLSEQFF. Here the CDR3 DNA reads TGCAGCGTCGACCGGGTGGGACAGTGGTTATCGGAGCAGTTCTTC.

This clone was seen only once. The rearrangement links TRBV15 to TRBJ2-7; 10 bases fit TRBD1. The CDR3 loop spans 13 amino acids. V lost 6 bases to trimming and J lost 6 bases; unmatched junction nucleotides: 5. CDR1 and CDR2 from the germline V gene are LNHNV and YYDKDF (reference sequence). CDR3 sequence (DNA): TGTGCCACCAGTAGCGACAGGGGGCGCGAGCAGTACTTC. Residues: CATSSDRGREQYF.

The V call is TRBV14, the J call TRBJ2-2; D unclear. Trimming took off 0 bases at V and 4 bases at J, with 9 bases between the two ends. The CDR3 loop spans 15 amino acids. CDR1 is SGHDN and CDR2 is FVKESK in the germline V gene. In DNA form, the CDR3 reads TGTGCCAGCAGCCAAGATACTCGAGCCACCGGGGAGCTGTTTTTT. Its translation is CASSQDTRATGELFF. Full variable domain (outside the CDR3, taken from reference TRBV14 and TRBJ2-2): EAGVTQFPSHSVIEKGQTVTLRCDPISGHDNLYWYRRVMGKEIKFLLHFVKESKQDESGMPNNRFLAERTGGTYSTLKVQPAELEDSGVYFCASSQDTRATGELFFGEGSRLTVL.

This clone appeared a single time. The CDR3 nucleotides are TGTGCCAGCAGCCAACTCTCTGAAGCTTTCTTT. It translates to CASSQLSEAFF. The rearrangement links TRBV3-1 (or the pseudogene TRBV3-2) to TRBJ1-1; D gene uncertain. V lost 2 bases and J lost 6, with 4 bases in between. CDR1 is LGHDT, CDR2 YNNKEL, per germline (reference sequence). The CDR3 has 11 residues.

J is TRBJ1-4 and V is TRBV7-6, with D unresolved. V was trimmed by 1 base and J by 5 bases, leaving 11 bases between them. The CDR3 covers 15 residues. Germline V lookup: CDR1 SGHVS, CDR2 FNYEAQ. The CDR3 sequence is CASSLGAGMNEKLFF. CDR3 coding DNA: TGTGCCAGCAGCTTAGGGGCGGGGATGAATGAAAAACTGTTTTTT.

The chain uses TRBV11-2 and TRBJ2-1, with 8 bases lining up with TRBD2. The trim removed 4 bases at V and 5 bases at J, leaving 10 bases unmatched. CDR1 is SGHAT and CDR2 is FQNNGV in the germline V gene. The CDR3 is 16 amino acids. The CDR3 loop reads CASSYTSGGVNNEQFF. DNA for the CDR3: TGTGCCAGCAGCTACACTAGCGGCGGGGTTAACAATGAGCAGTTCTTC.

This clone was detected only a few times. The CDR3 protein is CASSPNRVPYEGYTF. In nucleotides, the CDR3 is TGTGCCAGCTCACCGAACAGGGTACCTTATGAGGGCTACACCTTC. The genes are TRBV18 and TRBJ1-2; D perhaps matches TRBD1 (6 bases). CDR3 size: 15 residues. Per the germline V gene, CDR1 is KGHSH and CDR2 is LQKENI. The germline V and J ends were trimmed by 3 bases and 8 bases, with 19 bases remaining between them. Filled out from reference TRBV18 and TRBJ1-2, the complete variable domain reads NAGVMQNPRHLVRRRGQEARLRCSPMKGHSHVYWYRQLPEEGLKFMVYLQKENIIDESGMPKERFSAEFPKEGPSILRIQQVVRGDSAAYFCASSPNRVPYEGYTFGSGTRLTVV.

The chain couples TRBV29-1 to TRBJ1-2; no firm D call. The CDR3 runs 14 residues. Germline V gene data show CDR1 as SQVTM and CDR2 as ANQGSEA. The V gene lost 4 bases and the J gene lost 0 bases, with 12 bases spanning the gap. The CDR3 DNA sequence: TGCAGCGTTGGAGGCGGCAGACCTAACTATGGCTACACCTTC. Residues: CSVGGGRPNYGYTF.

This chain links TRBV12-5 with TRBJ2-1, with TRBD1 matching 8 bases. From germline, CDR1 is LGHNT and CDR2 FRNRAP. The CDR3 is 16 amino acids. Unmatched junction bases numbered 7, after V lost 1 base and J lost 5 bases. CDR3 amino acids: CASGLGRGTGNNEQFF. Written as DNA, the CDR3 is TGTGCTAGTGGTTTGGGTCGGGGGACAGGTAACAATGAGCAGTTCTTC.

The chain combines TRBV9 with TRBJ2-1; no clear D gene. The CDR3 has 13 amino acids. V was shortened by 0 bases and J by 9 bases, with 10 bases between the two germline ends. Per the germline V gene, CDR1 is SGDLS and CDR2 is YYNGEE. CDR3 sequence reads: CASSVASGSEQFF. For the CDR3, the DNA is TGTGCCAGCAGCGTAGCCTCAGGTAGTGAGCAGTTCTTC.

The chain joins TRBV7-2 to TRBJ2-5; D is undetermined. This CDR3 comprises 15 residues. Germline values: CDR1 SGHTA, CDR2 FQGNSA. V was shortened by 4 bases and J by 3 bases, with 15 bases between the two germline ends. CDR3: CASSSTVKLKETQYF. The CDR3 coding sequence is TGTGCCAGCAGCTCCACTGTCAAGCTCAAAGAGACCCAGTACTTC.

The gene calls are TRBV3-1 (or the pseudogene TRBV3-2) and TRBJ1-3, with 7 bases aligning to TRBD1. Germline V gene sequence: CDR1 LGHDT, CDR2 YNNKEL (reference sequence). V was clipped by 3 bases and J by 4 bases; unmatched bases: 12. The CDR3 loop spans 17 amino acids. CDR3 in DNA: TGTGCCAGCAGCCAGAACCCCGGGGACAGCGGAGGAAACACCATATATTTT. It is translated as CASSQNPGDSGGNTIYF.